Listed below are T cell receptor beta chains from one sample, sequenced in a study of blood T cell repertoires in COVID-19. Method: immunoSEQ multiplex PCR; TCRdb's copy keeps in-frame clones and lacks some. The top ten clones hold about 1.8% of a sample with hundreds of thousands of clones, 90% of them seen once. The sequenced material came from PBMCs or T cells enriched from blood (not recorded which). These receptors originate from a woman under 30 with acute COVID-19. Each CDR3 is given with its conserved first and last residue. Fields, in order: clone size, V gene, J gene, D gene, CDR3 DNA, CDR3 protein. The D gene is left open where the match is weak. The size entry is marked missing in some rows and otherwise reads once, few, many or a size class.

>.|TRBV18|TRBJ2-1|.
TGTGCCAGCTCACCACCAAAGGGGACTGGTCGGTCCTACAATGAGCAGTTCTTC
CASSPPKGTGRSYNEQFF
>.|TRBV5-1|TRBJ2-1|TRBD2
TGCGCCAGCAGCTTGGATACTAGCGGGAACAATGAGCAGTTCTTC
CASSLDTSGNNEQFF
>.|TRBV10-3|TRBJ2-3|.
TGTGCCATTAACCGTGATCCCGGAGATACGCAGTATTTT
CAINRDPGDTQYF
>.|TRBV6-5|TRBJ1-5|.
TGTGCCAGCAGGCTACAGAAGAATCAGCCCCAGCATTTT
CASRLQKNQPQHF
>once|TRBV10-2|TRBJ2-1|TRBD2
TGCGCCAGCAGTGAGGATCGGATAGCGGGAGGGGATGAGCAGTTCTTC
CASSEDRIAGGDEQFF
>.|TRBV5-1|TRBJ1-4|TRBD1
TGCGCCAGCAGCCGGGACAGGGAGAATGAAAAACTGTTTTTT
CASSRDRENEKLFF
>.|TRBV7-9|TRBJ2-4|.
TGTGCCAGCAGCTTAGGGCCTGTCGAGGTTCAGTACTTC
CASSLGPVEVQYF
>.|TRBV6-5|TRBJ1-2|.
TGTGCCAGCAAACAGGGTTTATACACCTTC
CASKQGLYTF
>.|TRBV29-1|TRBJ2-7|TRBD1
TGCAGCGGAGGACAGGGGGCCGGTTACGAGCAGTACTTC
CSGGQGAGYEQYF
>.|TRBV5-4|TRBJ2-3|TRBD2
TGTGCCAGCAGCTCGGGACTAGCGGGAGGGTCTGATACGCAGTATTTT
CASSSGLAGGSDTQYF
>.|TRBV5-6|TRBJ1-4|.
TGTGCCAGCAGCTTGTTCCGGGCTAATGAAAAACTGTTTTTT
CASSLFRANEKLFF
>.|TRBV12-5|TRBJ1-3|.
TGTGCTAGTGGTTTTCAGGCCTCTGGAAACACCATATATTTT
CASGFQASGNTIYF
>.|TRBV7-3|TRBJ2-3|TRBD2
TGTGCCAGCAGCACCAGACTAGCGGGAGGCACAGATACGCAGTATTTT
CASSTRLAGGTDTQYF
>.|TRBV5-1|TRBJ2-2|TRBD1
TGCGCCAGCAGCCCCCGGACAGGGAACACCGGGGAGCTGTTTTTT
CASSPRTGNTGELFF
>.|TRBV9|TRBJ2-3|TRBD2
TGTGCCAGCAGCCTCACGGGACTAGCAGCCCGCACAGATACGCAGTATTTT
CASSLTGLAARTDTQYF
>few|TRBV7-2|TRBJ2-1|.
TGTGCCAGCAGCTTTAGCAGCAGCTCCTACAATGAGCAGTTCTTC
CASSFSSSSYNEQFF
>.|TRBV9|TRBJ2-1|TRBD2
TGTGCCAGCAGCGAACCCGGGACTAGCGGGAGTATTGAGCAGTTCTTC
CASSEPGTSGSIEQFF
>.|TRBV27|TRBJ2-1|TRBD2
TGTGCCAGCAGTTTATCGGGGACTAGCGGGTTCTCCTACAATGAGCAGTTCTTC
CASSLSGTSGFSYNEQFF
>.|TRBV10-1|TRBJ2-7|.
TGCGCCAGCAGTGAGTCCGGCTACGAGCAGTACTTC
CASSESGYEQYF
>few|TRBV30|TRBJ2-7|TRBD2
TGTGCCTGGAGTCGACTAGCGGGCCCTTCCTACGAGCAGTACTTC
CAWSRLAGPSYEQYF
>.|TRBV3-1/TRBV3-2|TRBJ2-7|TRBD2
TGTGCCAGCAGCCGTAGCGGGAGTAATCGGTACGAGCAGTACTTC
CASSRSGSNRYEQYF
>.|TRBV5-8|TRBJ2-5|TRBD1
TGTGCCAGCAAGGATCTGACCCGAGACAGGGGGCTGGAGACCCAGTACTTC
CASKDLTRDRGLETQYF
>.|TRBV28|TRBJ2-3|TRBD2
TGTGCCAGCAGCCTAGCGGGCACAGATACGCAGTATTTT
CASSLAGTDTQYF
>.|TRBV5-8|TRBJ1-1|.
TGTGCCAGCAGCTTGCACCTTTCGCCCGAGATGAACACTGAAGCTTTCTTT
CASSLHLSPEMNTEAFF
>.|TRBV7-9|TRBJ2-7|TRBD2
TGTGCCAGCAGCTCATCAGCGGGGCCCATATCCTACGAGCAGTACTTC
CASSSSAGPISYEQYF
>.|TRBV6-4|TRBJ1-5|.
TGTGCCAGCAAGGCCAACATCAGGGGCCAAGGCAATCAGCCCCAGCATTTT
CASKANIRGQGNQPQHF
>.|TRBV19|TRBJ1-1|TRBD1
TGTGCCAGTAGTGGGACAGGGGCGAACACTGAAGCTTTCTTT
CASSGTGANTEAFF
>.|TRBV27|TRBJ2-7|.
TGTGCCAGCAGTCCCGTTTGGCAACGACTGAACTCCTACGAGCAGTACTTC
CASSPVWQRLNSYEQYF
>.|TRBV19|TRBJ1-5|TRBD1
TGTGCCAGTACCGAACTGGACAGGCCGAATCAGCCCCAGCATTTT
CASTELDRPNQPQHF
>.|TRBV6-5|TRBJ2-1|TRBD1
TGTGCCAGCGGACAGGGTAACAATGAGCAGTTCTTC
CASGQGNNEQFF
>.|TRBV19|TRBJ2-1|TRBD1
TGTGCCAGTATCGCCGGGACAGGGGGTTACAATGAGCAGTTCTTC
CASIAGTGGYNEQFF
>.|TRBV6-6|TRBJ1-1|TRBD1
TGTGCCAGCAGGCAACCGGGACAGACGAACACTGAAGCTTTCTTT
CASRQPGQTNTEAFF
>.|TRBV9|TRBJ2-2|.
TGTGCCAGCAGCGAAAGTAGGTCACAGGGGAACACCGGGGAGCTGTTTTTT
CASSESRSQGNTGELFF
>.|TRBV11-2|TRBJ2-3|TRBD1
TGTGCCAGCAGCTCTCCGGGACAGGGTAGGGTCACAGATACGCAGTATTTT
CASSSPGQGRVTDTQYF
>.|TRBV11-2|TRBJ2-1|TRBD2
TGTGCCAGCAGCCCACGCCTAGGGGCGGGGGGGGTTGATGAGCAGTTCTTC
CASSPRLGAGGVDEQFF
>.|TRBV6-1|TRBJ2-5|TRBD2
TGTGCCAGCAGTGAACTAGCGGGAGGGCAGGAGACCCAGTACTTC
CASSELAGGQETQYF
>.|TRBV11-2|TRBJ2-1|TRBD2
TGTGCCAGCAGCTCGCTAGCGGGAAACAATGAGCAGTTCTTC
CASSSLAGNNEQFF
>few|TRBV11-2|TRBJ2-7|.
TGTGCCAGCAGCTTAGGGCCCGAGCAGTACTTC
CASSLGPEQYF
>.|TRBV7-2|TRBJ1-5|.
TGTGCCAGCAGCTTAGCATTGTATAGCAATCAGCCCCAGCATTTT
CASSLALYSNQPQHF
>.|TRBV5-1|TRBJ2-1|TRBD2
TGCGCCAGCAGCTTGGGCGGGAGGCCCGCCTACAATGAGCAGTTCTTC
CASSLGGRPAYNEQFF
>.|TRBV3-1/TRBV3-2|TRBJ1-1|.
TGTGCCAGCAGCCCTAGTGAAGTAACTGAAGCTTTCTTT
CASSPSEVTEAFF
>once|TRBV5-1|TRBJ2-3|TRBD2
TGCGCCAGCCGGTGGGCTAGCGGGAGCCCTAGCACAGATACGCAGTATTTT
CASRWASGSPSTDTQYF
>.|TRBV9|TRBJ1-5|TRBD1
TGTGCCAGCAGCGCCTTTGTCAGGGGGCAAAGGCAGCCCCAGCATTTT
CASSAFVRGQRQPQHF
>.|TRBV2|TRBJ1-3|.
TGTGCCAGCAGTGCTATAGGGGTCTCCGGAAACACCATATATTTT
CASSAIGVSGNTIYF
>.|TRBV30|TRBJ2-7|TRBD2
TGTGCCTGGAACCTTGCGGGAGGCCTCCACGAGCAGTACTTC
CAWNLAGGLHEQYF
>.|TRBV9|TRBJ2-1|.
TGTGCCAGCAGCGTAGGTCTAGCGCGTGAGCAGTTCTTC
CASSVGLAREQFF
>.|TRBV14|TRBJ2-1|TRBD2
TGTGCCAGCAGCCCGTCGACTAGCGGGAGTAGGAATGAGCAGTTCTTC
CASSPSTSGSRNEQFF
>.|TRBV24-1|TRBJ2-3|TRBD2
TGTGCCACCAACAGCGGGAGTTTTGAAGATACGCAGTATTTT
CATNSGSFEDTQYF
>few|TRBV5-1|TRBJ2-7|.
TGCGCCAGCAAGATACAGGGCTACTCCTACGAGCAGTACTTC
CASKIQGYSYEQYF
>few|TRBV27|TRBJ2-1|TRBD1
TGTGCCAGCAGCCTCACTCCGACAGGGGGCGGTGAGCAGTTCTTC
CASSLTPTGGGEQFF
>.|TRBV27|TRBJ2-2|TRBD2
TGTGCCAGCAGTCGCCTAGCGGGAGTTAACACCGGGGAGCTGTTTTTT
CASSRLAGVNTGELFF
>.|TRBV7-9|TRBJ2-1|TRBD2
TGTGCCAGCAGCCCAGAGCGGGAGGCTTCCTACAATGAGCAGTTCTTC
CASSPEREASYNEQFF
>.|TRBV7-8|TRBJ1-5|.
TGTGCCAGCAGCTCCTCGGTTTCGAATCAGCCCCAGCATTTT
CASSSSVSNQPQHF
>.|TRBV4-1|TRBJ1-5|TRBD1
TGCGCCAGCAGCCAGGAACCGGGACAGGGGGTTACTCAGCCCCAGCATTTT
CASSQEPGQGVTQPQHF
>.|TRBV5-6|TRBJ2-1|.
TGTGCCAGCAGCTTGTTGTCTAGCATGATTTACAATGAGCAGTTCTTC
CASSLLSSMIYNEQFF
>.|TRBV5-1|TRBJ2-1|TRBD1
TGCGCCAGCAGCTTAGGGACAGGGGGTATCAATGAGCAGTTCTTC
CASSLGTGGINEQFF
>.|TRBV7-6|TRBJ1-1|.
TGTGCCAGCAGCTTAGGGCCCGGGACTTCCAACACTGAAGCTTTCTTT
CASSLGPGTSNTEAFF
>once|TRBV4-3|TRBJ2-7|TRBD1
TGCGCCAGCAGCCACGGGACAGGGGGCTACAACGAGCAGTACTTC
CASSHGTGGYNEQYF